The T cell receptor (beta chain) under discussion was sequenced for a study of PD-1 blockade in classical Hodgkin lymphoma. Study findings and constraints: Anyone who began nivolumab under 1 year after ASCT was excluded. In CD4+ cells, TCR diversity went up significantly by C4D1, but in CD8+ cells it did not. What drove the repertoire differences, possibly disease activity or prior therapy, has not been defined.

This clone was seen a few times. Its antigen is unidentified. Per the germline V gene, CDR1 is SGHDT and CDR2 is YYEEEE. The CDR3 runs 12 residues. V shed 0 bases and J shed 6 bases, with 4 bases lying between them. Only in-frame clones appear in the TCRdb table, and some are missing; sequencing was by immunoSEQ multiplex PCR. Among 40,000 to 45,000 clones listed, 69% were seen once. As to time point: cycle 4 day 1 (C4D1), after 6 weeks of nivolumab. Exposure to brentuximab vedotin varied, and each patient had relapsed following autologous stem cell transplantation. The chain employs TRBV5-6 and TRBJ1-5, with no clear D. The TCR was taken from a human donor with classical Hodgkin lymphoma. The sample in question was peripheral blood mononuclear cells (PBMCs), obtained before the fourth cycle of nivolumab. The CDR3 nucleotides are TGTGCCAGCAGCTTGGGGAGTCAGCCCCAGCATTTT. This sequence encodes CASSLGSQPQHF.